This T cell receptor beta chain was documented in a study of blood T cells in healthy people across ages. Germline CDR1 reads MDHEN; CDR2 reads SYDVKM. V lost 10 bases and J lost 5, with 17 bases in between. The CDR3 length is 13 residues. Using a J-beta primer mix together with a sample-barcoded 5' primer, a second PCR was run for roughly 7 to 11 cycles. The authors tagged each cDNA molecule using a template-switch adaptor with 12 random nucleotides. In TCRdb, the 5' RACE reads were re-called with MiXCR into one record per CDR3 protein. The sample includes around 1,900,000 distinct CDR3 sequences, around 40% of them seen just once. This clonotype appeared a few times. Ranging in age from about 6 to 90, the donors were healthy Caucasian individuals from Russia.

The source is a human donor in good health. This chain links TRBV28 with TRBJ1-2; tentative D call: TRBD1 (6 bases). The sample was blood. The chain's CDR3 is CATRTGGGYGYTF. CDR3 DNA sequence: TGTGCCACCCGGACGGGGGGCGGGTATGGCTACACCTTC.